This T cell receptor (beta chain) was recovered during a study of blood T cell repertoires in COVID-19. About the research overall: Some COVID-19 samples were acute and others convalescent; all came from the United States, Italy and Spain.

This CDR3 is built from 15 residues. Germline CDR1 and CDR2: LNHNV and YYDKDF (reference sequence). The V segment lost 3 bases and the J segment 5 bases; nucleotides outside the gene matches: 4. In the authors' workflow: Amplified reference gene primers provided the basis for estimating nucleated cell counts. Profiled with immunoSEQ multiplex PCR; TCRdb holds only in-frame clones, not every one. For V, J and clone size, that table is used; D and trimming come from the DNA. The top ten clones hold less than 4.5% of a sample with under 150,000 clones, roughly 85% of them seen once. This rearrangement joins TRBV15 to TRBJ2-1, with 10 bases lining up with TRBD2. The clonotype comes from a man aged 55-75 years with acute or convalescent COVID-19. Sequencing was carried out using peripheral blood. The CDR3 protein is CATSRGLAGDNEQFF. The CDR3 DNA sequence: TGTGCCACCAGCAGGGGTCTAGCGGGAGACAATGAGCAGTTCTTC.